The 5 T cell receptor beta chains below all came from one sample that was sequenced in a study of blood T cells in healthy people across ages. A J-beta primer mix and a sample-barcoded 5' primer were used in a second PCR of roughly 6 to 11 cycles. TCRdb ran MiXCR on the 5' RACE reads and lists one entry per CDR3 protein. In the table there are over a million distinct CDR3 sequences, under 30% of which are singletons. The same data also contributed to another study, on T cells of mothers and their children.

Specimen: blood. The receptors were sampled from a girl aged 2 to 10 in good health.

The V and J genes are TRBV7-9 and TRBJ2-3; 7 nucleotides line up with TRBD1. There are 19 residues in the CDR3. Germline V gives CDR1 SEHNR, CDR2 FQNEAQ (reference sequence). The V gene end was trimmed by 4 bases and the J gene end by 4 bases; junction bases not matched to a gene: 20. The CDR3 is CASSYPLSFGQVSADTQYF. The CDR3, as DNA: TGTGCCAGCAGCTACCCACTCAGCTTCGGACAGGTCTCCGCAGATACGCAGTATTTT.

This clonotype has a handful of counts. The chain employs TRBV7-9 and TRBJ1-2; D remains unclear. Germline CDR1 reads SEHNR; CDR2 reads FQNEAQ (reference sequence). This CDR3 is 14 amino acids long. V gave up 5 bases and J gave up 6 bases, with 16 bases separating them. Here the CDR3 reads CASSPWGGPNGYTF. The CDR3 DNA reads TGTGCCAGCAGCCCCTGGGGAGGGCCGAATGGCTACACCTTC.

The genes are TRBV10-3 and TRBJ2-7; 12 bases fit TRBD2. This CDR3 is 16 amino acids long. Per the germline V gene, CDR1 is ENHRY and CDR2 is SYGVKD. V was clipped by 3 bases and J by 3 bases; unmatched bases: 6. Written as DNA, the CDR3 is TGTGCCATCAGTGAATTGGGACTAGCGGGCGTCTACGAGCAGTACTTC. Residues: CAISELGLAGVYEQYF.

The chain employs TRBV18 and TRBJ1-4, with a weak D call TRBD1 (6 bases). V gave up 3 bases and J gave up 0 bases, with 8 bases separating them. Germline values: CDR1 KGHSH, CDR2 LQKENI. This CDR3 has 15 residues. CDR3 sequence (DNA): TGTGCCAGCTCACCTGCAGGGGCAACTAATGAAAAACTGTTTTTT. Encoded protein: CASSPAGATNEKLFF.

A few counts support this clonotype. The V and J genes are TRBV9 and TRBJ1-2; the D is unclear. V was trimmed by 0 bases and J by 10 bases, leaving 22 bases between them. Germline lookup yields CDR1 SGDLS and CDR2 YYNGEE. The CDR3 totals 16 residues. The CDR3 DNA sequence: TGTGCCAGCAGCGTAGAGGCCCGGGTAACTCCTCGCGACTACACCTTC. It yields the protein CASSVEARVTPRDYTF.